This T cell receptor beta chain was obtained from a study of shared clonotypes between healthy human individuals. About the research overall: Serving as donors were a couple of women and three men, whose ages spanned 18 to 49. Plates per donor: three CD4 naive, three CD4 memory, two CD8 naive, one CD8 memory.

This was a deep-level run. Method: immunoSEQ multiplex PCR; TCRdb's copy keeps in-frame clones and lacks some. The data contain around 2,000,000 clones, 95% of them singletons. This clone showed up just once. Other nucleotide sequences in the sample specify the same CDR3. This CDR3 is built from 13 residues. Germline V gene lookup returns CDR1 SGHAT and CDR2 FQNNGV. The V gene lost 2 bases and the J gene lost 0 bases, with 4 bases spanning the gap. The sequence was collected from a man younger than 35 in good health. The chain combines TRBV11-2 with TRBJ1-1; D is ambiguous. The sequencing input was naive CD4+ T cells sorted from blood. The subset was: CD45RA+ positively selected. In nucleotides, the CDR3 is TGTGCCAGCAGCTTATCTTTGAACACTGAAGCTTTCTTT. This gives the protein CASSLSLNTEAFF. The whole variable domain, filled in from reference TRBV11-2 and TRBJ1-1, reads EAGVAQSPRYKIIEKRQSVAFWCNPISGHATLYWYQQILGQGPKLLIQFQNNGVVDDSQLPKDRFSAERLKGVDSTLKIQPAKLEDSAVYLCASSLSLNTEAFFGQGTRLTVV.